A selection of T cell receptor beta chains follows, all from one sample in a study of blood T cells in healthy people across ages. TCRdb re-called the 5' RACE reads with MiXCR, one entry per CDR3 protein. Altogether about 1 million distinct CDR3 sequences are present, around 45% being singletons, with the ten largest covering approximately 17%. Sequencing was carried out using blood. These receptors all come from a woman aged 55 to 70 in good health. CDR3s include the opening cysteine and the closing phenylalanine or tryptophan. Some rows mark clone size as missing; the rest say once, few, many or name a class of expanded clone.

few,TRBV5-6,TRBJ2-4,CASSLPQGNLAKNIQYF
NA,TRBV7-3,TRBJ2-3,CASGSQNTDTQYF
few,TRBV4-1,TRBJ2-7,CASSQLTSGTPYEQYF
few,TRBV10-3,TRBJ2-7,CAIKGLAYEQYF
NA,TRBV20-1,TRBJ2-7,CSANNPQSYEQYF
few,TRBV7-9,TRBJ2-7,CASRPIITGYYEQYF
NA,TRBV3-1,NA,CASSHRTSGLSKNIQYF
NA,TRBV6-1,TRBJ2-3,CASMVVHSTDTQYF
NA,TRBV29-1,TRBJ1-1,CSVDRGLNTEAFF
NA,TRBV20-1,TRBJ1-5,CSATSPGQGSLSQHF
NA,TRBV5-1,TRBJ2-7,CASSMDSPRDYEQYF
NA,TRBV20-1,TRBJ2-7,CSANHRGLNEQYF
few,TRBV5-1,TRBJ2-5,CASSFGSGSLYLETQYF
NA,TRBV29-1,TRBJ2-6,CSVGGAGSGANVLTF
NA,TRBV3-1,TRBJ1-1,CASSQTRTAEAFF
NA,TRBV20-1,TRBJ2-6,CSARALSGANVLTF
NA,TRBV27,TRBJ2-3,CASRGRDTRTDTQYF
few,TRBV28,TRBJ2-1,CASSLGRDTFGTSRYNEQFF
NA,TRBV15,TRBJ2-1,CATSRLGTGEDEQFF
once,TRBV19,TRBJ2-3,CASSIDPRADTQYF
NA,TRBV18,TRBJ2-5,CACSPWRTVPAETQYF
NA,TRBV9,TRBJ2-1,CASSGAGADYNEQFF
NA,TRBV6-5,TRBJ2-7,CASRNTNPYEQYF
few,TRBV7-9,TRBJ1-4,CASSRGADVATNEKLFF
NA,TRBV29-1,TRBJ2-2,CSVEGGREGARGELFF
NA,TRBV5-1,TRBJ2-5,CASSTGTGGLQETQYF
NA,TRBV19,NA,CASSIVGDGYEQYF
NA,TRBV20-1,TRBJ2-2,CSARDKGRGVSAGELFF
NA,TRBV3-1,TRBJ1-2,CTSSPWDSNYGYTF
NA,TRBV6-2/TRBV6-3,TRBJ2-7,CASSKDSLTCEQYF